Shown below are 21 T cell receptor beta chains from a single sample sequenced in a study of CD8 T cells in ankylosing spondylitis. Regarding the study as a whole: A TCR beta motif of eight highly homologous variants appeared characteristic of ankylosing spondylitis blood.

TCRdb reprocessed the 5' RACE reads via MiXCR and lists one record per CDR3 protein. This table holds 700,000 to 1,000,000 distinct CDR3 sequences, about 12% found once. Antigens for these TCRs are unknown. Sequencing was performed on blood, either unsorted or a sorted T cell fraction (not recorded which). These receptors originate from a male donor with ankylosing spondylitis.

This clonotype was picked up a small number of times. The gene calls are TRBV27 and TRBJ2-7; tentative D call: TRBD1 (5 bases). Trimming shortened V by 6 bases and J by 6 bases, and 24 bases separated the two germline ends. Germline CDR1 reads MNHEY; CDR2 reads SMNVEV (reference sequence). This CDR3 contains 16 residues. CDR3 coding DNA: TGTGCCAGCAGCCCTACTCTGGGGCTAGTCCTGCTCGAGCAGTACTTC. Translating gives CASSPTLGLVLLEQYF.

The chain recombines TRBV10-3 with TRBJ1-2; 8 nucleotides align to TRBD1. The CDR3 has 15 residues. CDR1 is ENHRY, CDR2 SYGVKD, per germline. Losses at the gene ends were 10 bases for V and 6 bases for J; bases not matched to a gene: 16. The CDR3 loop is CATSSRDRSLHGYTF. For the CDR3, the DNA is TGTGCCACCTCTTCACGGGACAGGAGCCTCCATGGCTACACCTTC.

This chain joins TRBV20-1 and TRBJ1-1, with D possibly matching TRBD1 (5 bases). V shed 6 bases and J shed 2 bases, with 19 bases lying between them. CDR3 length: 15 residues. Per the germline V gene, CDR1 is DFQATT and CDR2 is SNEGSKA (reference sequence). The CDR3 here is CSALGALWGNTEAFF. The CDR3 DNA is TGCAGTGCCCTAGGGGCCCTTTGGGGAAACACTGAAGCTTTCTTT.

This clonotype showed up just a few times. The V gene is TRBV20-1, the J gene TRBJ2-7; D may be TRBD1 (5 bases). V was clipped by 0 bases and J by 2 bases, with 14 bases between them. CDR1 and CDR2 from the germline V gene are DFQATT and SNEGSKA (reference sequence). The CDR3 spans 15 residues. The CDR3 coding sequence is TGCAGTGCTAGAGATCTGGCAGGGTCCCCCTACGAGCAGTACTTC. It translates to CSARDLAGSPYEQYF.

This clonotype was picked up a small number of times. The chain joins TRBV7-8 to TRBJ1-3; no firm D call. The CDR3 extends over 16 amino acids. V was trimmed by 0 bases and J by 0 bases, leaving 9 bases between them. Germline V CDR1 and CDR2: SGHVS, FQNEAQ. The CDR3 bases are TGTGCCAGCAGCTTAGCCCCCCCGCTCTCTGGAAACACCATATATTTT. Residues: CASSLAPPLSGNTIYF.

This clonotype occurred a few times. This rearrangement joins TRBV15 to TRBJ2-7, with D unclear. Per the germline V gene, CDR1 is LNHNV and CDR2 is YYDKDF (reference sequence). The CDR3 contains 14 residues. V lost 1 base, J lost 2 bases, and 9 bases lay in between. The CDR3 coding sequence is TGTGCCACCAGCAGAGGGTCTGGTGCCTACGAGCAGTACTTC. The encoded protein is CATSRGSGAYEQYF. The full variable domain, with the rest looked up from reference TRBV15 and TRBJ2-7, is DAMVIQNPRYQVTQFGKPVTLSCSQTLNHNVMYWYQQKSSQAPKLLFHYYDKDFNNEADTPDNFQSRRPNTSFCFLDIRSPGLGDTAMYLCATSRGSGAYEQYFGPGTRLTVT.

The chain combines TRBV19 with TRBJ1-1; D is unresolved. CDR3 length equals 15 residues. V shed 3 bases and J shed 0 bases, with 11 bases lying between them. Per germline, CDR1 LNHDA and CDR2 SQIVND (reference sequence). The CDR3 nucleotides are TGTGCCAGTAGTATCGAACTTTACATGAACACTGAAGCTTTCTTT. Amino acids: CASSIELYMNTEAFF.

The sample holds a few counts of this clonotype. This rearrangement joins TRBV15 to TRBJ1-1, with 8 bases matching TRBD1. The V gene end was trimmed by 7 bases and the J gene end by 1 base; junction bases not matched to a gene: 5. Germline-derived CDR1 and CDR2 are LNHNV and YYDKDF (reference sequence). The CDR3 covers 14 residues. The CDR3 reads CATKRDRKNTEAFF. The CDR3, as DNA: TGTGCCACCAAAAGGGACAGGAAGAACACTGAAGCTTTCTTT.

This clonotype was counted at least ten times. The CDR3, as DNA: TGCGCCAGCAGCTTGATAGGCGGGATTGACGACGAGCAGTACTTC. Translation: CASSLIGGIDDEQYF. This chain joins TRBV5-1 and TRBJ2-7, with D possibly TRBD2 on 6 matching bases. The CDR3 spans 15 residues. The V end was cut by 1 base, the J end by 5 bases, with 16 bases between. Germline V gene data show CDR1 as SGHRS and CDR2 as YFSETQ.

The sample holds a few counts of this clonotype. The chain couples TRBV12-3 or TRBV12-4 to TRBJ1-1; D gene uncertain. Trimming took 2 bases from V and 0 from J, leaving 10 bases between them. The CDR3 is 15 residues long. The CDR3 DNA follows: TGTGCCAGCAGTTTACGGACCTTCATGAACACTGAAGCTTTCTTT. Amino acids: CASSLRTFMNTEAFF.

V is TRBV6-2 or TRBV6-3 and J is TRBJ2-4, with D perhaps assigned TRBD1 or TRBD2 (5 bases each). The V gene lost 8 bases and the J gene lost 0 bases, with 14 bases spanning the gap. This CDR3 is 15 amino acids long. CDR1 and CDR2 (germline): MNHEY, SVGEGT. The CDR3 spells CASQGRPTAKNIQYF. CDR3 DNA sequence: TGTGCCAGCCAGGGACGACCTACAGCCAAAAACATTCAGTACTTC.

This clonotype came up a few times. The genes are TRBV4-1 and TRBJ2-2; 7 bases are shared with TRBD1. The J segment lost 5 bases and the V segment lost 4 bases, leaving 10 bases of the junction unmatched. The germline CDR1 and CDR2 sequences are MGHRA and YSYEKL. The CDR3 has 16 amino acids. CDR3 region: CASSRPNRGATGELFF. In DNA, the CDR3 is TGCGCCAGCAGCCGACCGAACAGGGGAGCAACCGGGGAGCTGTTTTTT.

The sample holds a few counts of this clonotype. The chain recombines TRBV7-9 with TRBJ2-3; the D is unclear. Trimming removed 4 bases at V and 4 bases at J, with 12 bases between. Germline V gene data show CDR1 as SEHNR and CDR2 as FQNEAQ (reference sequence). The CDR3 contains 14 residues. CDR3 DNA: TGTGCCAGCAGCTCAACTCGACTCGCAGATACGCAGTATTTT. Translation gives CASSSTRLADTQYF. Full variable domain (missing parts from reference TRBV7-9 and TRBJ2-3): DTGVSQNPRHKITKRGQNVTFRCDPISEHNRLYWYRQTLGQGPEFLTYFQNEAQLEKSRLLSDRFSAERPKGSFSTLEIQRTEQGDSAMYLCASSSTRLADTQYFGPGTRLTVL.

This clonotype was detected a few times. The CDR3 reads CASSQAYYRTSFKTSYEQYF. Here the CDR3 DNA reads TGTGCCAGCAGCCAAGCCTACTACAGGACATCTTTTAAAACTTCTTACGAGCAGTACTTC. The chain combines TRBV6-1 with TRBJ2-7; possibly TRBD1 for D (5 bases). The V gene lost 6 bases and the J gene lost 4 bases, with 34 bases spanning the gap. This CDR3 has 20 residues. Germline CDR1 reads MNHNS; CDR2 reads SASEGT.

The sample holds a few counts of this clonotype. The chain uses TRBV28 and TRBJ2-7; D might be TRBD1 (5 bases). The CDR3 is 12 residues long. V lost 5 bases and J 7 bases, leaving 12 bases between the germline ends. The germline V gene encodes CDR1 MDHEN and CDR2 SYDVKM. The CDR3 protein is CASSQLRTEQYF. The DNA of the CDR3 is TGTGCCAGCAGTCAACTACGGACAGAGCAGTACTTC.

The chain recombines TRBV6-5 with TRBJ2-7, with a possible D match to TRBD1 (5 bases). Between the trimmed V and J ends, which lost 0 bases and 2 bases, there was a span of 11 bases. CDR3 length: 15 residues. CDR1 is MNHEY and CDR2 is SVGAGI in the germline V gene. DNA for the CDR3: TGTGCCAGCAGTTACTCGAGAGACAGTCCCTACGAGCAGTACTTC. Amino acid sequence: CASSYSRDSPYEQYF.

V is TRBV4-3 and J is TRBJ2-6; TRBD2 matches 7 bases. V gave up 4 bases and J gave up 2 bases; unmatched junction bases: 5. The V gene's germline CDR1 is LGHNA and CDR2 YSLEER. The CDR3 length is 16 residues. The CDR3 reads CASSRAGVAGANVLTF. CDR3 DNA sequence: TGCGCCAGCAGCCGGGCGGGAGTGGCTGGGGCCAACGTCCTGACTTTC.

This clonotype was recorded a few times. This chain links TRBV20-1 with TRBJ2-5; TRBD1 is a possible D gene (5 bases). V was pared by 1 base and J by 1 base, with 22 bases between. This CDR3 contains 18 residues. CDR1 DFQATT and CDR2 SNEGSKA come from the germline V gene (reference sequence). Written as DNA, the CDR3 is TGCAGTGCTAGAGGCGGCACCGACAGCCCCGGGCTCCAAGAGACCCAGTACTTC. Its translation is CSARGGTDSPGLQETQYF.

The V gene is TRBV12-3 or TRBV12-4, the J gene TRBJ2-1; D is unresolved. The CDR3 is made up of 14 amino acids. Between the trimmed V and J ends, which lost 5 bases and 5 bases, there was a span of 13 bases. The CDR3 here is CASSPETYNNEQFF. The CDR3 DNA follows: TGTGCCAGCAGTCCGGAAACCTACAACAATGAGCAGTTCTTC.

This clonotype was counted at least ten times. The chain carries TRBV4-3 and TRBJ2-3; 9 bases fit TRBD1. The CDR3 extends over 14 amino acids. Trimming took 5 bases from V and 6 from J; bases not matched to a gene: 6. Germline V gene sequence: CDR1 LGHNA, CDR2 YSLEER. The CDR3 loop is CASSMGQGGDTQYF. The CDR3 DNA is TGCGCCAGCAGCATGGGACAGGGTGGGGATACGCAGTATTTT.

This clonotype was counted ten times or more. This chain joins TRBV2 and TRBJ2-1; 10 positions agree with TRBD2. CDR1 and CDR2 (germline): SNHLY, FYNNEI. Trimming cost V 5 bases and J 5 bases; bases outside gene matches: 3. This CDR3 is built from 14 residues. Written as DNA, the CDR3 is TGTGCCAGCAGTCGGACTAGCGGAAACAATGAGCAGTTCTTC. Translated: CASSRTSGNNEQFF.